This T cell receptor (beta chain) came from a study of control samples from healthy donors and cancer patients. This clone was observed a single time. The CDR3 loop spans 13 amino acids. Trimming took off 3 bases at V and 2 bases at J, with 10 bases between the two ends. Germline-derived CDR1 and CDR2 are DFQATT and SNEGSKA (reference sequence). Some clones are missing from TCRdb's copy, which holds only in-frame ones; the method was immunoSEQ multiplex PCR. The table has some 220,000 clones, 85% to 95% seen once. The chain couples TRBV20-1 to TRBJ2-5; D is tentatively TRBD1 or TRBD2 (5 bases each). This receptor was identified in a man aged 45-65 years in good health. Sequenced material: blood. The CDR3 DNA reads as TGCAGTGCTAGTGAGGGGCAGCAAGAGACCCAGTACTTC. Protein: CSASEGQQETQYF.